This T cell receptor beta chain comes out of a study of shared clonotypes between healthy human individuals (dated by TCRdb to 2019 to 2021). Background on the whole study: The cohort included three men and a couple of women between 18 and 49 years of age. To estimate repertoire size and how much clonotype sharing occurs between individuals, the study deeply sequenced the blood TCR repertoires of five healthy adults. Libraries were prepared and TCR repertoires were sequenced by different laboratories using diverse techniques, in order to increase sequencing depth and limit assay-specific biases. For each donor, CD4 naive and CD4 memory were each run on three plates, CD8 naive on two plates, and CD8 memory on one plate. Each donor's leukapheresis produced roughly between roughly 0.85 and 9.5 billion PBMCs. The study at large found these results: Rarefaction of sorted-subset datasets indicated incomplete sequencing despite the large sequencing depth. Only blood was sampled, and tissue TCR repertoires likely differ from those in blood. Estimated clonotype richness was generally larger for naive than for memory subsets. Clonotypes shared by all four sorted-subset donors showed higher generation probabilities than non-shared clonotypes. The small number of donors limited the genetic and exposure-history diversity represented. Pairwise subsampling indicated that sequencing depth was expected to affect the degree of clonotype sharing among donors. When several donors were compared, the shared fraction of clonotypes was 5% to 6.5% for naive CD4, about 4% for naive CD8, roughly 2.5% for memory CD4, and 0.4% for memory CD8.

CD8 naive samples consisted of CD45RO-negative cells that were positively selected for CCR7, yielding a CD45RA+CCR7+ population without TemRA cells. The donors were healthy, HIV-negative adults with no recently reported acute infections or vaccinations. All donors were Caucasian adults living in Nashville, Tennessee, USA. After blood collection by leukapheresis, PBMCs were isolated using Ficoll-Histopaque density gradient centrifugation and then cryopreserved in the vapor phase of liquid nitrogen. Analytical flow cytometry was used to check the purity and quantity of each magnetically sorted T cell population. Genomic DNA was isolated from every sorted fraction and measured by UV absorbance on a Nanodrop 2000c. Sequences SQVTM (CDR1) and ANQGSEA (CDR2) are obtained from the germline V gene. The CDR3 covers 13 residues, taking in both the cysteine and the phenylalanine. Only the CDR3 part of the read is kept: 39 bases, read in frame from the first base. V is shortened by 2 bases, J by 1 base, and the region joining them spans 5 bases.

Using the deep immunoSEQ assay, TCR CDR3 regions were amplified from genomic DNA by multiplex PCR. Genomic DNA extracted from each cell subset was distributed evenly over all wells of several immunoSEQ 96-well plates, and each plate served as one replicate. Each replicate PCR for sorted subsets received roughly 0.2 ug genomic DNA, equal to roughly 30,000 T cell genomes. The purified libraries were quantified using a Qubit 3.0 fluorometer, sized with a Bioanalyzer 2100, and then quantified again using the KAPA Library Quantification kit. Each immunoSEQ 96-well plate was sequenced on its own single-read 150-cycle Illumina NextSeq 550 flow cell. The original methods were these. Because only junctional sequences without quality scores were contained in the immunoSEQ output, filtering matching that applied to full-length reads could not be performed. Sequences were annotated with PyIR, a Python wrapper for IgBLAST v1.9, and V/J genes and CDR3 were assigned using IMGT germline references. Reads were removed for weak V/J assignments (E-value above 1e-6), missing CDR3, stop codons, out-of-frame junctions, or ambiguous translated residues. V3J clonotypes were defined by identical inferred V gene, J gene, and CDR3 amino acid sequence. Percentage overlap between repertoires was calculated by dividing the number of shared unique clonotypes by the size of the smaller repertoire. Repertoire richness was assessed with RTK rarefaction, the Chao1 estimator, and Recon v2.1 estimates of unobserved clonotypes. OLGA was used to compute generation probabilities for all TCRbeta clonotypes that the gDNA method yielded from four donors. TCRdb limited this immuneACCESS table to in-frame rearrangements with V and J called. A share of clones is missing; checked studies link under half to unresolved V genes, and the rest is unexplained. V and J calls and clone size are as listed in that table; D and trimming were resolved from the DNA. Here the sample has about 820,000 clones; around 92% occur a single time. The leading ten clones occupy nearly 25% of the sample.

Concerning this clone itself: This clone's antigen is unknown. No much larger clonotype is one base removed from it; base qualities were not supplied.

This receptor chain uses TRBV29-1 and TRBJ2-2, with the D gene uncertain. The TCR originated in a man younger than 45 in good health. Sequenced: naive CD8+ T cells sorted from blood. Taken with the paper, the label for cell subset or site translates to: CD45RA+CCR7+. The nucleotides are TGCAGCGTTGAAAGGGTGAACACCGGGGAGCTGTTTTTT. Translated, it reads CSVERVNTGELFF.